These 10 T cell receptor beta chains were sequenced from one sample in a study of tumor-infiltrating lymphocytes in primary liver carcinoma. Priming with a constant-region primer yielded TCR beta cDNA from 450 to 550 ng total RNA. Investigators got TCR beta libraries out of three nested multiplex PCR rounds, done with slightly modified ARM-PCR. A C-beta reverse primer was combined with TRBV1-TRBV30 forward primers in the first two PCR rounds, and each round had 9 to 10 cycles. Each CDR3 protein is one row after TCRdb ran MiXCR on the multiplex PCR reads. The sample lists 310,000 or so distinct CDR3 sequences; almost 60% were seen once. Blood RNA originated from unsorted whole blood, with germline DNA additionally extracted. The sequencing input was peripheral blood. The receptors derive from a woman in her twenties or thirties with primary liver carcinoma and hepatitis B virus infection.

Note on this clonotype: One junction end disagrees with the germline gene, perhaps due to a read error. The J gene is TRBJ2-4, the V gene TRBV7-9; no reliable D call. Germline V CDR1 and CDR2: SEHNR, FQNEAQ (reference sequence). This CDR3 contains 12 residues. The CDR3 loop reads CAISLKGNIQYF. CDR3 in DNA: TGTGCCATCAGCTTAAAAGGGAACATTCAGTACTTC.

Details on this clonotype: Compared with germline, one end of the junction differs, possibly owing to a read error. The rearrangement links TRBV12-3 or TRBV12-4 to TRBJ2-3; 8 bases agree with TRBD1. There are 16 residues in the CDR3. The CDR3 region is CASSSDRGPSTNTQYF. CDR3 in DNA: TGTGCCAGCAGTTCTGACAGGGGCCCTAGCACAAATACGCAGTATTTT.

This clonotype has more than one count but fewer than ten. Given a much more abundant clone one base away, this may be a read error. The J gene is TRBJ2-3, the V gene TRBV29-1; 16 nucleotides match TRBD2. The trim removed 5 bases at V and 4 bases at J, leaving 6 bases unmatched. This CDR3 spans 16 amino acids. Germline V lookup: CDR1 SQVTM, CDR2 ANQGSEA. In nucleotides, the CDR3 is TGCAGCGTTCCACTGGGACTAGCGGGAGGGTCAGATACGCAGTATTTT. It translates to CSVPLGLAGGSDTQYF.

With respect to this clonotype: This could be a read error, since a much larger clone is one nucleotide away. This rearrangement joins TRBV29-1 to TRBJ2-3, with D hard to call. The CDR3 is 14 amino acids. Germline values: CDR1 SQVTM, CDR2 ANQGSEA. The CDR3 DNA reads TGCAGCGTTGAATACGTACTGAGCACAGCTACGCAGTATTTT. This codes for CSVEYVLSTATQYF.

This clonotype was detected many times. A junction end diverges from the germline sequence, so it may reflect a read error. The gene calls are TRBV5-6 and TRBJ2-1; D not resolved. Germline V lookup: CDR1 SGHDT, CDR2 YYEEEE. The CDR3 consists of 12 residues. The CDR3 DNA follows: TGTGCCAGCAGTTTGGGGTCCTATGAGCAGTTCTTC. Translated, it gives CASSLGSYEQFF.

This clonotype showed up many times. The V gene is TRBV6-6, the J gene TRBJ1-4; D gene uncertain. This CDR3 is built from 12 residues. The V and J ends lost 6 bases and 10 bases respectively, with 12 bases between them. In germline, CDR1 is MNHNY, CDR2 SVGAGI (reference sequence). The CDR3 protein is CASSPSEGKLFF. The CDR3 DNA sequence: TGTGCCAGCAGCCCCTCGGAAGGAAAACTGTTTTTT.

The CDR3 nucleotides are TGTGCCAGCAGTGTTAGCGGGATGGGTAAGACCCAGTACTTC. This translates into CASSVSGMGKTQYF. The chain uses TRBV2 and TRBJ2-5; 8 bases are shared with TRBD2. Germline-derived CDR1 and CDR2 are SNHLY and FYNNEI. V gave up 4 bases and J gave up 6 bases; unmatched junction bases: 7. The CDR3 consists of 14 residues.

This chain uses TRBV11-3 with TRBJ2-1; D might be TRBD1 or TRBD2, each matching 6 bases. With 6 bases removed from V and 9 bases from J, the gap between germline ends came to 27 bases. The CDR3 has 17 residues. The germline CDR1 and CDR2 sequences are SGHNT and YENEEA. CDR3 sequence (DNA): TGTGCCAGCAGTCCGGGTAGGGGGGCGTTTTTTGACACTGAGCAGTTCTTC. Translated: CASSPGRGAFFDTEQFF.

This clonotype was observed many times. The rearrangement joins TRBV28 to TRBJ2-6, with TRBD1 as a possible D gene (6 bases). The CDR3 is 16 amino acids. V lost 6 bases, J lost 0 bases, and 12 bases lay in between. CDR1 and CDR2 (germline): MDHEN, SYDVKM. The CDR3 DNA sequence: TGTGCCAGCAGCCGGGACACGATCTCTGGGGCCAACGTCCTGACTTTC. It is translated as CASSRDTISGANVLTF.

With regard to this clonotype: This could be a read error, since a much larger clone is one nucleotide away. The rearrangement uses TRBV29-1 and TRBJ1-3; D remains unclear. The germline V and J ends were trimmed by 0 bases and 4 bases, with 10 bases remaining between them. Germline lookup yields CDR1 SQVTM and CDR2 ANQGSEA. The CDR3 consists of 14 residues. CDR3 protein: CSVEEGPPGNTIYF. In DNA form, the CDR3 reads TGCAGCGTTGAAGAAGGACCACCCGGAAACACCATATATTTT.